A single sample gave rise to the 26 T cell receptor beta chains below, sequenced in a study of blood T cell repertoires in COVID-19. The protocol was immunoSEQ multiplex PCR, while the TCRdb copy is restricted to in-frame clones and leaves out a portion. This sample has 150,000 to 180,000 clones, with 75% to 80% found just once. The sequencing sample was made of peripheral blood. These receptor sequences come from a man of 80 years or more with acute or convalescent COVID-19.

V and J are TRBV4-1 and TRBJ2-3, with D maybe TRBD1 (6 bases). This CDR3 spans 15 amino acids. Germline values: CDR1 MGHRA, CDR2 YSYEKL. Trimming removed 0 bases at V and 6 bases at J, with 13 bases between. In DNA, the CDR3 is TGCGCCAGCAGCCAAGAGGACAGACCACGGGATACGCAGTATTTT. This sequence encodes CASSQEDRPRDTQYF.

This chain uses TRBV5-1 with TRBJ1-4, with no clear D. The CDR3 contains 17 residues. Germline values: CDR1 SGHRS, CDR2 YFSETQ. The ends were cut back, 6 bases at V and 3 bases at J, with 21 bases in the middle. The CDR3 region is CASKPTDGRAPNEKLFF. Here the CDR3 DNA reads TGCGCCAGCAAACCAACGGACGGGAGAGCGCCTAATGAAAAACTGTTTTTT.

The V and J genes are TRBV6-5 and TRBJ1-1; no clear D gene. This CDR3 is 14 amino acids long. Per germline, CDR1 MNHEY and CDR2 SVGAGI. V was trimmed by 5 bases and J by 1 base, leaving 11 bases between them. This CDR3 reads CASSPLGRNTEAFF. The CDR3, as DNA: TGTGCCAGCAGTCCTTTGGGGAGGAACACTGAAGCTTTCTTT.

The gene calls are TRBV7-8 and TRBJ1-6; 9 bases line up with TRBD1. J lost 10 bases, V lost 3 bases, and 4 bases had no gene match. Germline V lookup: CDR1 SGHVS, CDR2 FQNEAQ. The CDR3 contains 14 residues. The CDR3 is CASSLGGQGSPLHF. Written as DNA, the CDR3 is TGTGCCAGCAGCTTGGGGGGACAGGGCTCACCCCTCCACTTT. Filled out from reference TRBV7-8 and TRBJ1-6, the complete variable domain reads GAGVSQSPRYKVAKRGQDVALRCDPISGHVSLFWYQQALGQGPEFLTYFQNEAQLDKSGLPSDRFFAERPEGSVSTLKIQRTQQEDSAVYLCASSLGGQGSPLHFGNGTRLTVT.

This clone is medium-sized within its sample. The genes are TRBV12-5 and TRBJ2-7; D is perhaps TRBD1 (5 bases). The CDR3 has 15 residues. The germline gives CDR1 LGHNT, CDR2 FRNRAP. Trimming left V 6 bases short and J 5 bases short, with 20 bases between. CDR3 nucleotides: TGTGCTAGTGGCCCTACTGGCAGGGTTAGAAACGAGCAGTACTTC. Translating gives CASGPTGRVRNEQYF.

This clone appeared a few times. The chain links TRBV6-5 to TRBJ1-5, with TRBD1 as a possible D gene (6 bases). V lost 7 bases, J lost 2 bases, and 15 bases lay in between. This CDR3 is built from 15 residues. Germline CDR1 is MNHEY and CDR2 is SVGAGI. CDR3 sequence (DNA): TGTGCCAGCACGGAACTCCCAGGGGGCAATCAGCCCCAGCATTTT. This encodes CASTELPGGNQPQHF.

The chain recombines TRBV2 with TRBJ2-2; D unresolved. The CDR3 has 16 residues. From germline, CDR1 is SNHLY and CDR2 FYNNEI. Trimming pared 5 bases from V and 4 bases from J, leaving 17 bases between. CDR3 residues: CASSLLELGTTGELFF. The CDR3 DNA reads as TGTGCCAGCAGTTTGTTGGAGTTGGGTACCACCGGGGAGCTGTTTTTT.

This clone occurred once. This sequence joins TRBV6-2 or TRBV6-3 and TRBJ1-3, with 7 nucleotides matching TRBD1. Germline V gives CDR1 MNHEY, CDR2 SVGEGT. The J segment lost 5 bases and the V segment lost 6 bases, leaving 7 bases of the junction unmatched. The CDR3 spans 14 residues. CDR3 sequence reads: CASSRDSGRNTIYF. Written as DNA, the CDR3 is TGTGCCAGCAGCCGGGACAGTGGACGAAACACCATATATTTT.

The chain joins TRBV12-3 or TRBV12-4 to TRBJ1-2, with D perhaps TRBD1 (5 bases). The CDR3 length is 13 residues. V lost 6 bases and J 4 bases, leaving 12 bases between the germline ends. The CDR3 coding sequence is TGTGCCAGCAGACGGGACTTCAGCTATGGCTACACCTTC. Translating it yields CASRRDFSYGYTF.

This clone has a single count. The chain uses TRBV7-6 and TRBJ2-5, with TRBD2 matching 9 bases. Germline V CDR1 and CDR2: SGHVS, FNYEAQ. Trimming removed 1 base from V and 4 bases from J; junction bases left unmatched: 13. This CDR3 is 18 amino acids long. CDR3 coding DNA: TGTGCCAGCAGCTTAGGAGCCCGGACTAGCGTCCCCTCAGAGACCCAGTACTTC. It is translated as CASSLGARTSVPSETQYF. The full variable domain, with the rest looked up from reference TRBV7-6 and TRBJ2-5, is GAGVSQSPRYKVTKRGQDVALRCDPISGHVSLYWYRQALGQGPEFLTYFNYEAQQDKSGLPNDRFSAERPEGSISTLTIQRTEQRDSAMYRCASSLGARTSVPSETQYFGPGTRLLVL.

The J gene is TRBJ1-2, the V gene TRBV5-1; no firm D call. This CDR3 has 14 residues. CDR1 SGHRS and CDR2 YFSETQ come from the germline V gene. Trimming shortened V by 0 bases and J by 6 bases, and 12 bases separated the two germline ends. CDR3 coding DNA: TGCGCCAGCAGCTTGGATCCGGGTCCAAATGGCTACACCTTC. This gives the protein CASSLDPGPNGYTF.

This clone appeared a few times. The chain carries TRBV30 and TRBJ1-2; no definite D call. This CDR3 spans 15 amino acids. Germline CDR1 is GTSNPN and CDR2 is SVGIG (reference sequence). The ends were cut back, 0 bases at V and 6 bases at J, with 17 bases in the middle. The CDR3 DNA reads TGTGCCTGGAGTGTATTGAACGCGGGAGCTAATGGCTACACCTTC. Translated: CAWSVLNAGANGYTF.

The chain joins TRBV19 to TRBJ2-5, with 11 bases aligning to TRBD2. Germline trimming cut 3 bases from V and 2 bases from J; bases unmatched to any gene: 5. Germline-derived CDR1 and CDR2 are LNHDA and SQIVND (reference sequence). CDR3 length equals 16 residues. The CDR3 loop is CASSMTSGAVQETQYF. CDR3 nucleotides: TGTGCCAGTAGTATGACTAGCGGGGCGGTACAAGAGACCCAGTACTTC. The full variable domain, with the rest looked up from reference TRBV19 and TRBJ2-5, is DGGITQSPKYLFRKEGQNVTLSCEQNLNHDAMYWYRQDPGQGLRLIYYSQIVNDFQKGDIAEGYSVSREKKESFPLTVTSAQKNPTAFYLCASSMTSGAVQETQYFGPGTRLLVL.

The chain recombines TRBV6-2 or TRBV6-3 with TRBJ2-5; 10 bases are a match to TRBD2. J gave up 0 bases and V 0 bases, and 7 bases lay outside the gene matches. In germline, CDR1 is MNHEY, CDR2 SVGEGT. There are 18 residues in the CDR3. The CDR3 loop reads CASSYSSSSGGNQETQYF. For the CDR3, the DNA is TGTGCCAGCAGTTACTCGTCTTCTAGCGGGGGAAACCAAGAGACCCAGTACTTC.

The chain combines TRBV19 with TRBJ1-2, with 11 positions matching TRBD1. V trimming: 5 bases; J trimming: 7 bases; junction bases outside the gene matches: 15. The CDR3 has 17 residues. Per the germline V gene, CDR1 is LNHDA and CDR2 is SQIVND (reference sequence). The chain's CDR3 is CASSPLDRGLDNGGYTF. CDR3 bases: TGTGCCAGTAGTCCCCTGGACAGGGGGCTTGATAATGGTGGCTACACCTTC. Variable domain in full (rest from reference TRBV19 and TRBJ1-2): DGGITQSPKYLFRKEGQNVTLSCEQNLNHDAMYWYRQDPGQGLRLIYYSQIVNDFQKGDIAEGYSVSREKKESFPLTVTSAQKNPTAFYLCASSPLDRGLDNGGYTFGSGTRLTVV.

The chain couples TRBV11-1 to TRBJ2-3, with 9 bases lining up with TRBD2. There are 15 residues in the CDR3. After removal of 5 bases from V and 1 base from J, the junction contained 4 bases not matched to a gene. Germline assignment: CDR1 SGHAT and CDR2 FQDESV (reference sequence). This CDR3 reads CASSRGGDRTDTQYF. The CDR3 region has the DNA TGTGCCAGCAGCCGCGGGGGGGACCGCACAGATACGCAGTATTTT.

CDR3 amino acids: CASSLGVRGNEQFF. DNA of the CDR3: TGTGCCAGCAGCTTAGGGGTCAGGGGCAATGAGCAGTTCTTC. The V call is TRBV7-9, the J call TRBJ2-1; D is perhaps TRBD1 (6 bases). Looked up from germline, CDR1 is SEHNR and CDR2 is FQNEAQ (reference sequence). CDR3 length equals 14 residues. Deletions cut 1 base from V and 6 bases from J, with 10 bases between.

The chain links TRBV5-1 to TRBJ1-1; D is perhaps TRBD1 (6 bases). There are 13 residues in the CDR3. The germline gives CDR1 SGHRS, CDR2 YFSETQ. Deletions cut 4 bases from V and 4 bases from J, with 11 bases between. As DNA, the CDR3 is TGCGCCAGCAGCCAACAGGGTAGCACTGAAGCTTTCTTT. Its translation: CASSQQGSTEAFF.

The chain couples TRBV2 to TRBJ2-1, with D possibly TRBD2 on 6 matching bases. V was clipped by 7 bases and J by 10 bases, with 20 bases between them. This CDR3 comprises 14 residues. The germline V gene has CDR1 SNHLY and CDR2 FYNNEI. CDR3 sequence reads: CASTSDTEGGEQFF. The CDR3 DNA reads TGTGCCAGCACCTCGGACACGGAGGGAGGAGAGCAGTTCTTC.

This sequence joins TRBV6-2 or TRBV6-3 and TRBJ2-3, with TRBD2 identical over 8 bases. The V gene end was trimmed by 1 base and the J gene end by 1 base; junction bases not matched to a gene: 1. Germline V gene data show CDR1 as MNHEY and CDR2 as SVGEGT. This CDR3 region has 15 residues. In DNA, the CDR3 is TGTGCCAGCAGTTACTTGCGGGGGGGCACAGATACGCAGTATTTT. Protein sequence: CASSYLRGGTDTQYF.

This CDR3 reads CASSLFRDRATTNEKLFF. Here the CDR3 DNA reads TGTGCCAGCTCCCTATTCCGGGACAGGGCCACAACTAATGAAAAACTGTTTTTT. The chain combines TRBV18 with TRBJ1-4; 9 positions match TRBD1. The CDR3 extends over 18 amino acids. Per germline, CDR1 KGHSH and CDR2 LQKENI. V dropped 6 bases and J dropped 0; count of bases not matched to a gene: 11. Drawing the rest from reference TRBV18 and TRBJ1-4, the complete variable domain is NAGVMQNPRHLVRRRGQEARLRCSPMKGHSHVYWYRQLPEEGLKFMVYLQKENIIDESGMPKERFSAEFPKEGPSILRIQQVVRGDSAAYFCASSLFRDRATTNEKLFFGSGTQLSVL.

This sequence joins TRBV6-5 and TRBJ1-3; D is unclear. Germline CDR1 reads MNHEY; CDR2 reads SVGAGI. Trimming took 4 bases from V and 0 from J, leaving 13 bases between them. The CDR3 is made up of 16 amino acids. CDR3: CASSLDLLSSGNTIYF. CDR3 bases: TGTGCCAGCAGTTTGGACTTACTAAGCTCTGGAAACACCATATATTTT.

Only a few counts were recorded for this clone. This sequence joins TRBV7-9 and TRBJ2-3; D perhaps matches TRBD2 (6 bases). The V and J ends lost 5 bases and 4 bases respectively, with 13 bases between them. There are 14 residues in the CDR3. Germline loops: CDR1 SEHNR, CDR2 FQNEAQ (reference sequence). In nucleotides, the CDR3 is TGTGCCAGCAGCCGTAGCGGAGGGGCAGATACGCAGTATTTT. As protein: CASSRSGGADTQYF.

Points on this clone: In the same sample, other DNA sequences code for this CDR3. The V call is TRBV7-9, the J call TRBJ2-1; TRBD1 aligns across 9 bases. The germline V gene has CDR1 SEHNR and CDR2 FQNEAQ (reference sequence). The CDR3 is 15 residues long. V shed 5 bases, J shed 1 base, and the junction held 3 bases outside the gene matches. CDR3: CASSPGQGSYNEQFF. The CDR3, as DNA: TGTGCCAGCAGCCCCGGACAGGGGTCCTACAATGAGCAGTTCTTC.

V and J are TRBV13 and TRBJ2-2; TRBD1 aligns across 7 bases. The germline CDR1 and CDR2 sequences are PRHDT and FYEKMQ (reference sequence). The CDR3 length is 16 residues. J was trimmed by 4 bases and V by 5 bases; bases with no gene match: 10. The CDR3 region has the DNA TGTGCCAGCAGCCAAAGACAGGGTCCCACCACCGGGGAGCTGTTTTTT. Translation gives CASSQRQGPTTGELFF. The full variable domain, its missing parts supplied by reference TRBV13 and TRBJ2-2, is AAGVIQSPRHLIKEKRETATLKCYPIPRHDTVYWYQQGPGQDPQFLISFYEKMQSDKGSIPDRFSAQQFSDYHSELNMSSLELGDSALYFCASSQRQGPTTGELFFGEGSRLTVL.

V is TRBV10-1 and J is TRBJ1-2; a possible D gene is TRBD1 (6 bases). This CDR3 comprises 13 residues. Germline CDR1 WNHNN, CDR2 SYGVQD (reference sequence). V was cut by 6 bases and J by 2 bases, with 10 bases left in between. Here the CDR3 reads CASSGGQNYGYTF. The CDR3 nucleotides are TGCGCCAGCAGCGGGGGGCAGAACTATGGCTACACCTTC.